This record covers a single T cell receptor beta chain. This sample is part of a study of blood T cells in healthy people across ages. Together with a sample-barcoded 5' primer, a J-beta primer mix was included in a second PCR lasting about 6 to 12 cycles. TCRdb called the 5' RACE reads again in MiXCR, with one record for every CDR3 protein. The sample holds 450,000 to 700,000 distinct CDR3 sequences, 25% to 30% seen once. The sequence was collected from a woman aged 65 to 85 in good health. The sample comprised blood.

Written as DNA, the CDR3 is TGTGCCAGCATCCAACCAGGGGGCACTGAAGCTTTCTTT. Translation gives CASIQPGGTEAFF. The chain employs TRBV6-2 or TRBV6-3 and TRBJ1-1, with 7 bases aligning to TRBD1. Looked up from germline, CDR1 is MNHEY and CDR2 is SVGEGT. After removal of 7 bases from V and 4 bases from J, the junction contained 6 bases not matched to a gene. This CDR3 contains 13 residues.